The 32 T cell receptor beta chains below were found in one sample sequenced in a study of blood T cell repertoires in COVID-19. The assay was immunoSEQ multiplex PCR, and TCRdb's table has in-frame clones only and misses some. There are about 180,000 clones in the sample; 78% occur only once, and 17% lies in the top ten. The specimen sequenced was PBMCs or T cells enriched from blood (not recorded which). The receptors stem from a woman between 50 and 59 years old who had recovered from COVID-19.

The genes are TRBV25-1 and TRBJ2-7, with D possibly being TRBD1 (7 bases). The CDR3 loop spans 15 amino acids. CDR1 is MGHDK, CDR2 SYGVNS, per germline. Trimming took off 4 bases at V and 2 bases at J, with 15 bases between the two ends. CDR3 protein: CASSGGTDYTYEQYF. CDR3 nucleotide sequence: TGTGCCAGCAGTGGCGGGACAGATTATACCTACGAGCAGTACTTC.

The gene calls are TRBV27 and TRBJ1-1; TRBD1 matches at 9 bases. The CDR3 has 15 residues. V lost 5 bases, J lost 0 bases, and 4 bases stayed unmatched. Germline CDR1 and CDR2: MNHEY and SMNVEV (reference sequence). The CDR3 DNA follows: TGTGCCAGCAGTCTACGGACAGGGGTGAACACTGAAGCTTTCTTT. Translated: CASSLRTGVNTEAFF.

V and J are TRBV7-3 and TRBJ2-4, with D perhaps TRBD2 (7 bases). CDR1 is SGHTA and CDR2 is FQGTGA in the germline V gene. The CDR3 runs 19 residues. V was pared by 5 bases and J by 6 bases, with 29 bases between. The CDR3 DNA is TGTGCCAGCAGCGCGAGTGGAGGGGGGGGGATAGACCCCCGAAACATTCAGTACTTC. Amino acid sequence: CASSASGGGGIDPRNIQYF. Combining the CDR3 with reference TRBV7-3 and TRBJ2-4 gives the whole variable domain GAGVSQTPSNKVTEKGKYVELRCDPISGHTALYWYRQSLGQGPEFLIYFQGTGAADDSGLPNDRFFAVRPEGSVSTLKIQRTERGDSAVYLCASSASGGGGIDPRNIQYFGAGTRLSVL.

The J gene is TRBJ1-6, the V gene TRBV14; D gene unclear. Deletions cut 4 bases from V and 9 bases from J, with 16 bases between. The CDR3 loop spans 15 amino acids. Looked up from germline, CDR1 is SGHDN and CDR2 is FVKESK. The CDR3 is CASSRDRVGSSPLHF. In DNA form, the CDR3 reads TGTGCCAGCAGCCGAGACCGCGTTGGGAGTTCACCCCTCCACTTT.

The chain carries TRBV6-5 and TRBJ1-4; D unclear. CDR3 length: 14 residues. Germline V lookup: CDR1 MNHEY, CDR2 SVGAGI. V was pared by 8 bases and J by 3 bases, with 13 bases between. As DNA, the CDR3 is TGTGCCAGCCGCCCAATCGGGTCTAATGAAAAACTGTTTTTT. Protein product: CASRPIGSNEKLFF.

The chain has TRBV28 and TRBJ2-2; 8 bases fit TRBD1. Germline values: CDR1 MDHEN, CDR2 SYDVKM. Unmatched junction bases numbered 5, after V lost 4 bases and J lost 1 base. The CDR3 loop spans 16 amino acids. In nucleotides, the CDR3 is TGTGCCAGCAGTTCACGGGGGACAGGGAACACCGGGGAGCTGTTTTTT. Encoded protein: CASSSRGTGNTGELFF.

This clone was recorded a few times. In DNA, the CDR3 is TGTGCCAGCAGTGAACAGGAAAACTATGGCTACACCTTC. It specifies CASSEQENYGYTF. The chain links TRBV2 to TRBJ1-2; D uncertain. The V gene's germline CDR1 is SNHLY and CDR2 FYNNEI. The CDR3 is made up of 13 amino acids. V shed 2 bases and J shed 2 bases, with 6 bases lying between them.

This chain links TRBV2 with TRBJ1-2; 7 positions match TRBD1. CDR1 and CDR2 from the germline V gene are SNHLY and FYNNEI. The trim removed 7 bases at V and 8 bases at J, leaving 10 bases unmatched. This CDR3 has 13 residues. CDR3 DNA: TGTGCCAGCATCGAGGGGGCTTTGCAGGGCTACACCTTC. This gives the protein CASIEGALQGYTF. The full variable domain, completed using reference TRBV2 and TRBJ1-2, is EPEVTQTPSHQVTQMGQEVILRCVPISNHLYFYWYRQILGQKVEFLVSFYNNEISEKSEIFDDQFSVERPDGSNFTLKIRSTKLEDSAMYFCASIEGALQGYTFGSGTRLTVV.

The CDR3, as DNA: TGTGCCAGCAGCCCGGCTAGCGGGAGCGCAGCTTACGAGCAGTACTTC. It specifies CASSPASGSAAYEQYF. The chain couples TRBV7-9 to TRBJ2-7; 10 bases line up with TRBD2. The CDR3 has 16 amino acids. J lost 4 bases, V lost 5 bases, and 11 bases had no gene match. Germline CDR1 reads SEHNR; CDR2 reads FQNEAQ (reference sequence).

The J gene is TRBJ2-2, the V gene TRBV7-3; TRBD2 matches at 9 bases. The germline V gene encodes CDR1 SGHTA and CDR2 FQGTGA. This CDR3 contains 17 residues. The ends lost 5 bases at V and 7 bases at J; junction bases unmatched: 14. CDR3 amino acids: CASSPYSGSGSGGELFF. The CDR3 nucleotides are TGTGCCAGCAGCCCCTATAGCGGGAGTGGGTCAGGCGGGGAGCTGTTTTTT.

A single count supports this clone. The CDR3 loop reads CASSSPGTGAYEQYF. DNA for the CDR3: TGTGCCAGCAGTAGTCCCGGGACAGGGGCCTACGAGCAGTACTTC. The chain uses TRBV28 and TRBJ2-7; 10 positions agree with TRBD1. Trimming took 5 bases from V and 2 from J; bases not matched to a gene: 6. CDR3 length equals 15 residues. Germline V gene lookup returns CDR1 MDHEN and CDR2 SYDVKM. The variable domain in full, with the rest retrieved from reference TRBV28 and TRBJ2-7, is DVKVTQSSRYLVKRTGEKVFLECVQDMDHENMFWYRQDPGLGLRLIYFSYDVKMKEKGDIPEGYSVSREKKERFSLILESASTNQTSMYLCASSSPGTGAYEQYFGPGTRLTVT.

The chain couples TRBV6-5 to TRBJ2-1, with D tentatively TRBD2 (5 bases). The CDR3 has 16 residues. Germline V lookup: CDR1 MNHEY, CDR2 SVGAGI. V was shortened by 0 bases and J by 7 bases, with 16 bases between the two germline ends. CDR3 sequence (DNA): TGTGCCAGCAGTTACTCGTCCGGACTTGGGGAAAATGAGCAGTTCTTC. Amino acids: CASSYSSGLGENEQFF.

The chain links TRBV5-1 to TRBJ2-3, with D possibly being TRBD2 (5 bases). The CDR3 loop spans 15 amino acids. Trimming removed 5 bases from V and 5 bases from J, with 18 bases in between. The V gene's germline CDR1 is SGHRS and CDR2 YFSETQ. CDR3 amino acids: CASRPDPDREDTQYF. CDR3 sequence (DNA): TGCGCCAGCAGGCCCGACCCGGATCGGGAAGATACGCAGTATTTT. Looking up the rest from reference TRBV5-1 and TRBJ2-3 gives the full variable domain: KAGVTQTPRYLIKTRGQQVTLSCSPISGHRSVSWYQQTPGQGLQFLFEYFSETQRNKGNFPGRFSGRQFSNSRSEMNVSTLELGDSALYLCASRPDPDREDTQYFGPGTRLTVL.

CDR3 bases: TGTGCCAGCAGCCAAGGAGCGGGAGCTGGGGCCAACGTCCTGACTTTC. Protein: CASSQGAGAGANVLTF. The V and J genes are TRBV4-2 and TRBJ2-6; TRBD2 matches 8 bases. V was pared by 1 base and J by 2 bases, with 1 base of the junction left unmatched. The germline gives CDR1 LGHNA, CDR2 YNFKEQ. There are 16 residues in the CDR3.

The chain couples TRBV5-1 to TRBJ1-4; D gene uncertain. Trimming stripped 4 bases from V and 7 bases from J, with 8 bases between. Germline V CDR1 and CDR2: SGHRS, YFSETQ. The CDR3 spans 12 residues. CDR3: CASSPGGEKLFF. As DNA, the CDR3 is TGCGCCAGCAGCCCGGGTGGTGAAAAACTGTTTTTT.

The rearrangement links TRBV4-1 to TRBJ2-5; D gene uncertain. Per germline, CDR1 MGHRA and CDR2 YSYEKL. The length of the CDR3 is 16 residues. V shed 2 bases and J shed 5 bases, with 18 bases lying between them. The CDR3 spells CASSQWSEASFETQYF. DNA for the CDR3: TGCGCCAGCAGCCAATGGAGCGAAGCTTCTTTTGAGACCCAGTACTTC.

CDR3 nucleotide sequence: TGTGCCAGCAGTAGGGGGCCCCCTGCAACTAATGAAAAACTGTTTTTT. Protein product: CASSRGPPATNEKLFF. This chain uses TRBV27 with TRBJ1-4; 7 bases align to TRBD1. Per germline, CDR1 MNHEY and CDR2 SMNVEV (reference sequence). This CDR3 comprises 16 residues. V shed 5 bases and J 0 bases; nucleotides not matched to a gene: 6. The entire variable domain, with the rest obtained from reference TRBV27 and TRBJ1-4, is as follows: EAQVTQNPRYLITVTGKKLTVTCSQNMNHEYMSWYRQDPGLGLRQIYYSMNVEVTDKGDVPEGYKVSRKEKRNFPLILESPSPNQTSLYFCASSRGPPATNEKLFFGSGTQLSVL.

The chain uses TRBV28 and TRBJ1-1; D call uncertain. V lost 6 bases to trimming and J lost 3 bases, with 8 bases between them. CDR1 and CDR2 from the germline V gene are MDHEN and SYDVKM. The CDR3 is 12 residues long. The CDR3 here is CASSLPYTEAFF. CDR3 DNA sequence: TGTGCCAGCAGCCTTCCTTACACTGAAGCTTTCTTT.

The chain carries TRBV7-3 and TRBJ2-2; possibly TRBD2 for D (5 bases). With 6 bases removed from V and 5 bases from J, the gap between germline ends came to 13 bases. Per the germline V gene, CDR1 is SGHTA and CDR2 is FQGTGA. The CDR3 extends over 14 amino acids. CDR3: CASRPGFGTGELFF. In DNA, the CDR3 is TGTGCCAGCAGGCCGGGGTTTGGGACCGGGGAGCTGTTTTTT.

This sequence joins TRBV27 and TRBJ2-7; D call uncertain. Germline-derived CDR1 and CDR2 are MNHEY and SMNVEV (reference sequence). The CDR3 sequence is 14 residues long. The germline V and J ends were trimmed by 5 bases and 2 bases, with 13 bases remaining between them. The CDR3, as DNA: TGTGCCAGCAGTGTGGCTCCGATTCCCTACGAGCAGTACTTC. Translated, it gives CASSVAPIPYEQYF.

The chain is built from TRBV28 and TRBJ2-7; possibly TRBD1 for D (5 bases). The CDR3 runs to 14 residues. Germline V gene data show CDR1 as MDHEN and CDR2 as SYDVKM. Trimming cost V 2 bases and J 5 bases, with 13 bases left between them. This CDR3 reads CASSLPGFLDEQYF. The DNA of the CDR3 is TGTGCCAGCAGTTTACCAGGGTTCCTTGACGAGCAGTACTTC.

The V gene is TRBV5-1, the J gene TRBJ1-1; a weak D match, TRBD1 (5 bases). Between the trimmed V and J ends, which lost 4 bases and 4 bases, there was a span of 14 bases. The germline V gene has CDR1 SGHRS and CDR2 YFSETQ. The CDR3 spans 14 residues. For the CDR3, the DNA is TGCGCCAGCAGCCCCGTCCAAGGGGCCACTGAAGCTTTCTTT. Amino acid sequence: CASSPVQGATEAFF.

The chain carries TRBV7-6 and TRBJ2-3; possible D gene TRBD2, 5 bases. Trimming cost V 5 bases and J 1 base, with 16 bases left between them. Per the germline V gene, CDR1 is SGHVS and CDR2 is FNYEAQ. The CDR3 is made up of 16 amino acids. The CDR3 nucleotides are TGTGCCAGCAGCCGAGAGCCCCGGGGAGGCACAGATACGCAGTATTTT. It translates to CASSREPRGGTDTQYF.

The chain combines TRBV2 with TRBJ2-2, with a tentative D call TRBD1 (6 bases). This CDR3 has 15 residues. Trimming removed 6 bases from V and 5 bases from J, with 16 bases in between. The germline V gene encodes CDR1 SNHLY and CDR2 FYNNEI. Here the CDR3 DNA reads TGTGCCAGCAGGGCCGGGACCCAGGGGACCGGGGAGCTGTTTTTT. As protein: CASRAGTQGTGELFF.

This clone was found a few times. The rearrangement joins TRBV7-6 to TRBJ1-6, with 9 nucleotides matching TRBD1. Losses at the gene ends were 5 bases for V and 10 bases for J; bases not matched to a gene: 9. The CDR3 totals 15 residues. Germline values: CDR1 SGHVS, CDR2 FNYEAQ. Here the CDR3 reads CASSEAGTGRSPLHF. In nucleotides, the CDR3 is TGTGCCAGCAGCGAAGCCGGGACAGGGAGGTCACCCCTCCACTTT.

The gene calls are TRBV18 and TRBJ1-4; 7 bases are shared with TRBD1. This CDR3 comprises 14 residues. Unmatched junction bases numbered 11, after V lost 6 bases and J lost 10 bases. The germline CDR1 and CDR2 sequences are KGHSH and LQKENI. In nucleotides, the CDR3 is TGTGCCAGCTCCTCAGGACAGGAGTTGAGAAAACTGTTTTTT. As protein: CASSSGQELRKLFF.

CDR3 sequence reads: CSRQGLNIQYF. The CDR3 DNA reads TGCAGCCGTCAGGGGCTCAACATTCAGTACTTC. The rearrangement links TRBV20-1 to TRBJ2-4; D might be TRBD1 (6 bases). Germline V gene sequence: CDR1 DFQATT, CDR2 SNEGSKA (reference sequence). This CDR3 has 11 residues.

In its sample, this clone was seen once. V usage is TRBV28 and J usage is TRBJ1-2; tentatively, D is TRBD1 (6 bases). There are 14 residues in the CDR3. V was shortened by 8 bases and J by 4 bases, with 17 bases between the two germline ends. Germline V CDR1 and CDR2: MDHEN, SYDVKM. Here the CDR3 reads CASLYQQGSYGYTF. The CDR3 DNA reads as TGTGCCAGCCTCTACCAACAGGGTTCCTATGGCTACACCTTC.

V is TRBV27 and J is TRBJ2-2; D may be TRBD1 (5 bases). CDR1 is MNHEY, CDR2 SMNVEV, per germline (reference sequence). With 5 bases removed from V and 4 bases from J, the gap between germline ends came to 11 bases. This CDR3 is 14 amino acids long. CDR3 in amino acids: CASSPSRVTGELFF. The DNA of the CDR3 is TGTGCCAGCAGTCCCAGCAGGGTCACCGGGGAGCTGTTTTTT.

J is TRBJ2-7 and V is TRBV28; 7 nucleotides line up with TRBD1. V was pared by 7 bases and J by 2 bases, with 8 bases of the junction left unmatched. This CDR3 has 14 amino acids. The germline V gene encodes CDR1 MDHEN and CDR2 SYDVKM. The chain's CDR3 is CASIGTDRPYEQYF. As DNA, the CDR3 is TGTGCCAGCATTGGGACAGACCGCCCCTACGAGCAGTACTTC.

The V gene is TRBV5-6, the J gene TRBJ2-1, with 12 bases fitting TRBD2. Germline trimming cut 0 bases from V and 2 bases from J; bases unmatched to any gene: 3. CDR1 SGHDT and CDR2 YYEEEE come from the germline V gene. The length of the CDR3 is 17 residues. CDR3 protein: CASSLATSGSTYNEQFF. The DNA for the CDR3 is TGTGCCAGCAGCTTGGCGACTAGCGGGAGCACCTACAATGAGCAGTTCTTC.

This clone has only a few counts. The chain links TRBV5-1 to TRBJ2-3; 7 bases align to TRBD2. The CDR3 is 13 residues long. In germline, CDR1 is SGHRS, CDR2 YFSETQ. J was trimmed by 2 bases and V by 6 bases; bases with no gene match: 3. The CDR3 sequence: CASKWDYTDTQYF. DNA for the CDR3: TGCGCCAGCAAATGGGACTACACAGATACGCAGTATTTT.